This record concerns one T cell receptor (beta chain) sequence. The target antigen is unknown. The data were taken from a study of cytomegalovirus exposure and HLA in healthy donors. Overall study context: Early released data had tens of millions of unique TCRs, all coming from HLA-typed donors.

With 60 Vbeta and 13 Jbeta primers, the PCR was carried out. The protocol was immunoSEQ multiplex PCR, while the TCRdb copy is restricted to in-frame clones and leaves out a portion. The table includes about 160,000 clones, about 80% detected once. CDR3 size: 15 residues. Germline trimming cut 10 bases from V and 4 bases from J; bases unmatched to any gene: 10. Germline V lookup: CDR1 ENHRY, CDR2 SYGVKD. Study-wide findings and caveats: Reports indicated that the classifier achieved high specificity and sensitivity in diagnosing cytomegalovirus status. A later analysis revealed that TCR association rates differed between HLA loci, peaking at DRB1 and bottoming out at HLA-C. The authors enumerated 150 to 200 TCR beta chains as linked to cytomegalovirus.

The chain has TRBV10-3 and TRBJ2-2, with 9 positions matching TRBD2. The sequence was obtained from a woman between 45 and 65 years old in good health and CMV-seronegative. Material: PBMCs. The CDR3 is CATYESSGVTGELFF. CDR3 DNA sequence: TGTGCCACCTATGAGTCTAGCGGGGTCACCGGGGAGCTGTTTTTT.